Listed here are 27 T cell receptor beta chains from one sample, sequenced in a study of cytomegalovirus exposure and HLA in healthy donors. The PCR was carried out with 60 Vbeta primers and 13 Jbeta primers. Measured with immunoSEQ multiplex PCR; TCRdb has only the in-frame clones, and not every one. The sample records 160,000 or so clones, over 80% being singletons. What was sequenced was PBMCs. The receptors originated from a woman aged 18-29 years in good health and CMV-seronegative.

This chain links TRBV6-4 with TRBJ1-5; TRBD1 might be the D (5 bases). This CDR3 is 14 amino acids long. Deletions cut 7 bases from V and 5 bases from J, with 15 bases between. The germline CDR1 and CDR2 sequences are MRHNA and SNTAGT. The CDR3 DNA reads TGTGCCAGCACTCCGTGGGGGGAAGATCAGCCCCAGCATTTT. It codes for CASTPWGEDQPQHF.

The chain recombines TRBV5-1 with TRBJ2-7; D gene uncertain. Germline CDR1 and CDR2: SGHRS and YFSETQ. Trimming removed 0 bases from V and 0 bases from J, with 7 bases in between. There are 14 residues in the CDR3. The CDR3 loop is CASSLARHSYEQYF. As DNA, the CDR3 is TGCGCCAGCAGCTTGGCAAGACACTCCTACGAGCAGTACTTC. The whole variable domain, remainder taken from reference TRBV5-1 and TRBJ2-7, is KAGVTQTPRYLIKTRGQQVTLSCSPISGHRSVSWYQQTPGQGLQFLFEYFSETQRNKGNFPGRFSGRQFSNSRSEMNVSTLELGDSALYLCASSLARHSYEQYFGPGTRLTVT.

The chain carries TRBV29-1 and TRBJ1-3, with a weak D call TRBD1 (5 bases). There are 11 residues in the CDR3. Between the trimmed V and J ends, which lost 7 bases and 4 bases, there was a span of 8 bases. The V gene's germline CDR1 is SQVTM and CDR2 ANQGSEA. The CDR3 DNA sequence: TGCAGCGGACACAGGGGAAACACCATATATTTT. This sequence encodes CSGHRGNTIYF.

The chain uses TRBV6-1 and TRBJ1-3; TRBD2 might be the D (5 bases). The closer fit of TRBJ2-2 to the DNA end suggests the J call may be wrong. Germline V lookup: CDR1 MNHNS, CDR2 SASEGT. The CDR3 sequence is 13 residues long. The CDR3 sequence is CASSEARAGELFF. CDR3 DNA: TGTGCCAGCAGTGAAGCGCGGGCCGGGGAGCTGTTTTTT.

The chain recombines TRBV6-5 with TRBJ2-3; 7 bases line up with TRBD2. V lost 5 bases to trimming and J lost 5 bases; unmatched junction nucleotides: 4. CDR1 is MNHEY, CDR2 SVGAGI, per germline. CDR3 size: 13 residues. The CDR3 DNA follows: TGTGCCAGCAGTCTTCCGGGGGGAGATACGCAGTATTTT. This codes for CASSLPGGDTQYF.

The chain recombines TRBV6-4 with TRBJ2-2, with TRBD1 matching 9 bases. Trimming at V came to 0 bases and at J to 4 bases, leaving 0 bases not matched to a gene. Germline V gives CDR1 MRHNA, CDR2 SNTAGT. The CDR3 runs 15 residues. CDR3 nucleotides: TGTGCCAGCAGTGACTCGGGACAGGGCACCGGGGAGCTGTTTTTT. Its protein is CASSDSGQGTGELFF.

The count of this clone is one. CDR3 residues: CASSLEGVRTYEQYF. The DNA for the CDR3 is TGTGCCAGCAGCTTGGAGGGGGTCAGAACCTACGAGCAGTACTTC. V usage is TRBV5-5 and J usage is TRBJ2-7; TRBD1 is a possible D gene (6 bases). With 0 bases removed from V and 2 bases from J, the gap between germline ends came to 12 bases. Germline CDR1 SGHKS, CDR2 YYEKEE (reference sequence). There are 15 residues in the CDR3.

The V gene is TRBV2, the J gene TRBJ2-7; 8 bases map to TRBD1. Unmatched junction bases numbered 10, after V lost 2 bases and J lost 10 bases. Germline V gene lookup returns CDR1 SNHLY and CDR2 FYNNEI. The CDR3 runs 14 residues. The CDR3: CASSEYPGGAGQYF. In DNA, the CDR3 is TGTGCCAGCAGTGAATATCCAGGGGGCGCAGGACAGTACTTC.

This chain links TRBV6-1 with TRBJ1-2, with D maybe TRBD1 (5 bases). The germline CDR1 and CDR2 sequences are MNHNS and SASEGT. The CDR3 is made up of 15 amino acids. V was cut by 6 bases and J by 1 base, with 15 bases left in between. CDR3 bases: TGTGCCAGCAGGACGGGGGGGTCGGGTAACTATGGCTACACCTTC. It specifies CASRTGGSGNYGYTF.

V is TRBV28 and J is TRBJ2-7; D is uncertain. This CDR3 comprises 16 residues. Germline CDR1 and CDR2: MDHEN and SYDVKM. V gave up 1 base and J gave up 6 bases, with 19 bases separating them. This CDR3 reads CASSLLTRATSAEQYF. CDR3 coding DNA: TGTGCCAGCAGTTTATTAACAAGAGCGACTTCGGCCGAGCAGTACTTC.

The chain employs TRBV5-3 and TRBJ2-3; D not resolved. TRBV5-3 is labeled an ORF, and its function is uncertain. The CDR3 extends over 12 amino acids. V lost 4 bases to trimming and J lost 6 bases, with 9 bases between them. The CDR3 sequence: CARSPSMDTQYF. The CDR3 region has the DNA TGTGCCAGAAGCCCCTCTATGGATACGCAGTATTTT.

The rearrangement links TRBV27 to TRBJ2-1; the D gene is possibly TRBD1 (6 bases). V was trimmed by 5 bases and J by 8 bases, leaving 31 bases between them. The CDR3 runs 19 residues. Germline CDR1 and CDR2: MNHEY and SMNVEV (reference sequence). DNA for the CDR3: TGTGCCAGCAGTCCGTTCTCACGAAACCCGGGACAAAGGTTCGATGAGCAGTTCTTC. Amino acid sequence: CASSPFSRNPGQRFDEQFF.

The chain is built from TRBV28 and TRBJ1-2; possibly TRBD1 for D (6 bases). This CDR3 contains 12 residues. V lost 8 bases to trimming and J lost 4 bases, with 11 bases between them. The germline gives CDR1 MDHEN, CDR2 SYDVKM. CDR3: CASETGSYGYTF. Here the CDR3 DNA reads TGTGCCAGCGAGACAGGTTCCTATGGCTACACCTTC.

This sequence joins TRBV9 and TRBJ2-3, with 7 bases matching TRBD2. The CDR3 has 13 amino acids. V was clipped by 3 bases and J by 2 bases; unmatched bases: 0. Germline CDR1 and CDR2: SGDLS and YYNGEE. The DNA for the CDR3 is TGTGCCAGCAGCGGACTAGCCACAGATACGCAGTATTTT. Translation: CASSGLATDTQYF. The full variable domain, in which reference TRBV9 and TRBJ2-3 provide the parts outside the CDR3, is DSGVTQTPKHLITATGQRVTLRCSPRSGDLSVYWYQQSLDQGLQFLIQYYNGEERAKGNILERFSAQQFPDLHSELNLSSLELGDSALYFCASSGLATDTQYFGPGTRLTVL.

The V and J genes are TRBV5-1 and TRBJ2-3; 11 bases align to TRBD2. The CDR3 spans 16 residues. Germline V gene sequence: CDR1 SGHRS, CDR2 YFSETQ. V lost 0 bases to trimming and J lost 3 bases; unmatched junction nucleotides: 3. The CDR3: CASSLATSGGTDTQYF. For the CDR3, the DNA is TGCGCCAGCAGCTTGGCCACTAGCGGGGGTACAGATACGCAGTATTTT. The variable domain in full, completed from reference TRBV5-1 and TRBJ2-3, reads KAGVTQTPRYLIKTRGQQVTLSCSPISGHRSVSWYQQTPGQGLQFLFEYFSETQRNKGNFPGRFSGRQFSNSRSEMNVSTLELGDSALYLCASSLATSGGTDTQYFGPGTRLTVL.

CDR3 amino acids: CASSWDRGATYEQYF. CDR3 in DNA: TGTGCCAGCAGCTGGGACAGGGGTGCGACCTACGAGCAGTACTTC. The gene calls are TRBV11-2 and TRBJ2-7; 10 nucleotides agree with TRBD1. Germline assignment: CDR1 SGHAT and CDR2 FQNNGV. V dropped 4 bases and J dropped 2; count of bases not matched to a gene: 5. The CDR3 sequence is 15 residues long.

This chain links TRBV2 with TRBJ2-4; 9 bases are a match to TRBD1. Germline loops: CDR1 SNHLY, CDR2 FYNNEI. The CDR3 has 15 residues. The V gene end was trimmed by 4 bases and the J gene end by 8 bases; junction bases not matched to a gene: 9. The CDR3 here is CASSGGQGRADIQYF. The CDR3, as DNA: TGTGCCAGCAGTGGGGGACAGGGCCGGGCGGACATTCAGTACTTC.

Written as DNA, the CDR3 is TGTGCCAGTGAAACAGGGGGCTCAACTGAAGCTTTCTTT. This codes for CASETGGSTEAFF. This chain uses TRBV19 with TRBJ1-1, with 9 bases fitting TRBD1. CDR3 length equals 13 residues. Trimming cost V 8 bases and J 5 bases; bases outside gene matches: 6. Germline CDR1 LNHDA, CDR2 SQIVND (reference sequence).

The rearrangement joins TRBV18 to TRBJ2-3; D possibly corresponds to TRBD2 (7 bases). This CDR3 is 16 amino acids long. Germline V gives CDR1 KGHSH, CDR2 LQKENI. Trimming removed 4 bases at V and 0 bases at J, with 14 bases between. This CDR3 reads CASSLNPGGSTDTQYF. The CDR3 region has the DNA TGTGCCAGCTCACTAAACCCGGGGGGCAGCACAGATACGCAGTATTTT. The variable domain in full, with the rest retrieved from reference TRBV18 and TRBJ2-3, is NAGVMQNPRHLVRRRGQEARLRCSPMKGHSHVYWYRQLPEEGLKFMVYLQKENIIDESGMPKERFSAEFPKEGPSILRIQQVVRGDSAAYFCASSLNPGGSTDTQYFGPGTRLTVL.

The chain links TRBV7-8 to TRBJ2-3; 7 positions match TRBD2. CDR3 length: 15 residues. Germline V lookup: CDR1 SGHVS, CDR2 FQNEAQ. Trimming cost V 3 bases and J 3 bases; bases outside gene matches: 6. The chain's CDR3 is CASSFMGGGTDTQYF. Here the CDR3 DNA reads TGTGCCAGCAGCTTTATGGGGGGGGGAACAGATACGCAGTATTTT.

The CDR3 sequence is CASSQHLAGNNEQFF. The CDR3 DNA follows: TGCGCCAGCAGCCAACACCTAGCGGGGAACAATGAGCAGTTCTTC. This chain uses TRBV4-1 with TRBJ2-1, with 9 bases identical to TRBD2. Germline CDR1 and CDR2: MGHRA and YSYEKL. The CDR3 is 15 residues long. J gave up 5 bases and V 2 bases, and 4 bases lay outside the gene matches.

This chain uses TRBV7-3 with TRBJ2-2, with D unresolved. Germline CDR1 SGHTA, CDR2 FQGTGA. The CDR3 has 14 amino acids. V shed 1 base and J shed 5 bases, with 8 bases lying between them. Here the CDR3 DNA reads TGTGCCAGCAGCTTAAAGCTCGAAACCGGGGAGCTGTTTTTT. Translating it yields CASSLKLETGELFF.

The CDR3 protein is CASSDSAENTEAFF. The CDR3 DNA follows: TGTGCCAGCAGTGACTCGGCAGAGAACACTGAAGCTTTCTTT. The gene calls are TRBV6-4 and TRBJ1-1; D is ambiguous. The CDR3 consists of 14 residues. V was pared by 0 bases and J by 1 base, with 6 bases between. Germline lookup yields CDR1 MRHNA and CDR2 SNTAGT.

This chain joins TRBV15 and TRBJ1-4; D gene ambiguous. The CDR3 has 14 residues. The V end lost 5 bases, the J end lost 8 bases, and 15 bases lay between the germline ends. Germline CDR1 LNHNV, CDR2 YYDKDF (reference sequence). CDR3 loop: CATSRKDFQEKLFF. The CDR3 DNA is TGTGCCACCAGCCGGAAAGACTTCCAAGAAAAACTGTTTTTT.

This clone appeared a few times. Other DNA sequences within the sample encode an identical CDR3. This sequence joins TRBV6-1 and TRBJ1-5; no clear D. Germline V gene data show CDR1 as MNHNS and CDR2 as SASEGT. Trimming left V 2 bases short and J 2 bases short, with 4 bases between. The CDR3 is 13 amino acids. The CDR3 loop is CASSEQGNQPQHF. In nucleotides, the CDR3 is TGTGCCAGCAGTGAACAGGGCAATCAGCCCCAGCATTTT.

This clone turned up a few times. The chain uses TRBV27 and TRBJ1-2; D call uncertain. Germline CDR1 MNHEY, CDR2 SMNVEV (reference sequence). CDR3 length: 13 amino acids. Trimming removed 2 bases from V and 3 bases from J, with 7 bases in between. The CDR3 reads CASSLVADYGYTF. The CDR3 bases are TGTGCCAGCAGTTTAGTGGCGGACTATGGCTACACCTTC.

V is TRBV10-3 and J is TRBJ1-4; maybe TRBD1 (6 bases). The germline gives CDR1 ENHRY, CDR2 SYGVKD. Trimming cost V 0 bases and J 7 bases, with 12 bases left between them. CDR3 length equals 15 residues. The CDR3: CAISESQGTGEKLFF. The CDR3, as DNA: TGTGCCATCAGTGAGTCGCAGGGGACGGGTGAAAAACTGTTTTTT.